This T cell receptor (beta chain) was recorded in a study of tumor-infiltrating lymphocytes in primary liver carcinoma. Comment on this clonotype: Sequence at one end of the junction differs from germline and may be a read error.

The roughly 19-33 mg bulk tissue piece was not sorted before simultaneous RNA and DNA extraction. This CDR3 is 17 amino acids long. Germline V lookup: CDR1 MNHEY, CDR2 SVGAGI. The template, 500 ng total RNA, yielded TCR beta cDNA made with a constant-region primer. Three rounds of nested multiplex PCR with slightly modified ARM-PCR produced TCR beta libraries. TRBV1-TRBV30 forward and Cbeta reverse primers drove the first two roughly 10-cycle rounds. Via MiXCR, TCRdb re-called the multiplex PCR reads, giving one row per CDR3 protein. The repertoire holds fewer than 250,000 distinct CDR3 sequences, with approximately 80% as singletons.

The material sequenced was tumor tissue from primary liver carcinoma. The rearrangement uses TRBV6-5 and TRBJ2-7, with 8 bases matching TRBD2. The receptor was isolated from a man between 35 and 55 years old with primary liver carcinoma and hepatitis B virus infection. CDR3 residues: CASSFSGGEGRGHEQYF. The CDR3 DNA reads TGTGCTAGCAGTTTCTCGGGAGGGGAAGGGAGGGGCCACGAGCAGTACTTC.